A single sample is the source of the 5 T cell receptor beta chains below, sequenced in a study of vaccination effects on CD4 cells after COVID-19. Assay: immunoSEQ multiplex PCR; the TCRdb copy retains only in-frame clones and omits some. The data hold around 41,000 clones, with over 80% observed a single time. For these TCRs, the target antigens are not known. CD4+ T cell isolation took place after about nine days of culture. The source was CD4+ T cells from PBMCs cultured without peptide, collected before COVID-19 vaccination. These receptors were taken from a human donor who received a COVID-19 vaccine.

The chain couples TRBV28 to TRBJ2-7, with a weak D call TRBD1 (6 bases). Trimming stripped 4 bases from V and 2 bases from J, with 15 bases between. The germline V gene has CDR1 MDHEN and CDR2 SYDVKM. The CDR3 is 15 residues long. CDR3 nucleotides: TGTGCCAGCAGTTCAGGCCACAGGGCACCCTACGAGCAGTACGTC. Translated, it gives CASSSGHRAPYEQYV.

V and J are TRBV7-8 and TRBJ1-3; D uncertain. The ends were cut back, 2 bases at V and 0 bases at J, with 8 bases in the middle. The length of the CDR3 is 15 residues. Germline CDR1 and CDR2: SGHVS and FQNEAQ. The CDR3 region is CASSLNSVSGNTIYF. CDR3 DNA sequence: TGTGCCAGCAGCTTAAATAGCGTCTCTGGAAACACCATATATTTT. Variable domain in full (rest from reference TRBV7-8 and TRBJ1-3): GAGVSQSPRYKVAKRGQDVALRCDPISGHVSLFWYQQALGQGPEFLTYFQNEAQLDKSGLPSDRFFAERPEGSVSTLKIQRTQQEDSAVYLCASSLNSVSGNTIYFGEGSWLTVV.

The chain combines TRBV27 with TRBJ1-2; 12 nucleotides line up with TRBD1. Germline V gene lookup returns CDR1 MNHEY and CDR2 SMNVEV (reference sequence). This CDR3 region has 16 residues. The ends lost 5 bases at V and 7 bases at J; junction bases unmatched: 11. In DNA, the CDR3 is TGTGCCAGCAGTGGGGGACAGGGGGCCCGATCGTTTGGCTACACCTTC. Translating gives CASSGGQGARSFGYTF.

The chain links TRBV7-9 to TRBJ1-1, with D perhaps matching TRBD1 (6 bases). Trimming left V 1 base short and J 1 base short, with 7 bases between. The length of the CDR3 is 14 residues. Germline V gives CDR1 SEHNR, CDR2 FQNEAQ (reference sequence). In DNA, the CDR3 is TGTGCCAGCAGCTTAGAGGGACAGAACACTGAAGCTTTCTTT. This sequence encodes CASSLEGQNTEAFF.

This clone was counted between two and nine times. The chain has TRBV3-1 (or the pseudogene TRBV3-2) and TRBJ1-6; D possibly corresponds to TRBD1 (6 bases). CDR3 length equals 14 residues. V dropped 2 bases and J dropped 5 bases, with 7 bases sitting between them. Germline CDR1 LGHDT, CDR2 YNNKEL (reference sequence). The CDR3 protein is CASSQNRDNSPLHF. CDR3 DNA sequence: TGTGCCAGCAGCCAAAACAGGGATAATTCACCCCTCCACTTT.